These 2 T cell receptor beta chains were all obtained from the same sample, sequenced in a study of blood T cell repertoires in COVID-19. Measured with immunoSEQ multiplex PCR; TCRdb has only the in-frame clones, and not every one. This table has about 70,000 clones, approximately 84% appearing once. Sequences were obtained from peripheral blood. The receptors derive from a human donor in a cohort sampled during active COVID-19.

The gene calls are TRBV10-3 and TRBJ1-2; perhaps TRBD1 as D (6 bases). Germline CDR1 is ENHRY and CDR2 is SYGVKD. V was shortened by 7 bases and J by 4 bases, with 19 bases between the two germline ends. This CDR3 spans 15 amino acids. CDR3 sequence (DNA): TGTGCCATCAACCCGGCGGGGGGCGGGATCTATGGCTACACCTTC. This gives the protein CAINPAGGGIYGYTF.

This rearrangement joins TRBV10-3 to TRBJ2-5; 7 bases are shared with TRBD1. The CDR3 extends over 12 amino acids. V dropped 8 bases and J dropped 3; count of bases not matched to a gene: 3. Germline loops: CDR1 ENHRY, CDR2 SYGVKD. CDR3: CAIGDSEETQYF. For the CDR3, the DNA is TGTGCCATCGGGGACAGCGAAGAGACCCAGTACTTC.